The clone carrying this TCR beta chain has just a few counts. The source of the sample is a study of neurological immune-mediated disorders. Germline-derived CDR1 and CDR2 are KGHSH and LQKENI. V lost 4 bases and J 4 bases, leaving 13 bases between the germline ends. This CDR3 is 15 amino acids long. TCRdb re-called the 5' RACE reads through MiXCR, storing one row per CDR3 protein. This table has tens of thousands of distinct CDR3 sequences, 11% to 15% appearing once. Sequenced sample: PBMCs. The sequence came from a woman aged 45-59 years in good health. This rearrangement joins TRBV18 to TRBJ1-4; perhaps TRBD1 as D (5 bases). The CDR3 DNA reads as TGTGCCAGCTCACGCGGACAATCCGATAATGAAAAACTGTTTTTT. It translates to CASSRGQSDNEKLFF.